These T cell receptor beta chains were read from a single sample in a study of human T cells and chemical hapten exposure. One entry per CDR3 protein results from TCRdb running MiXCR on the RACE reads. The table lists fewer than 200,000 distinct CDR3 sequences, about a quarter of them singletons. Sequencing used whole blood, obtained in connection with sensitization to the hapten diphenylcyclopropenone (DPC). The receptors here all came from a woman between 18 and 30 years old with alopecia areata. Some clones in this sample may be carry-over from other donors' samples. The CDR3 runs from the conserved cysteine through the conserved F or W. D genes are given only for firm matches. The listing skips clone size in some rows; elsewhere it reads once, few, many or a size class.

D	J	size	V	CDR3	DNA
TRBD1	TRBJ2-2	NA	TRBV12-3/TRBV12-4	CASSRQGRSGELFF	TGTGCCAGCAGTAGACAGGGGAGGTCCGGGGAGCTGTTTTTT
TRBD2	TRBJ2-3	NA	TRBV20-1	CSAGTSGRADTQYF	TGCAGTGCTGGGACTAGCGGGAGGGCGGATACGCAGTATTTT
NA	TRBJ1-2	NA	TRBV20-1	CSARDLIGDATGYTF	TGCAGTGCTAGAGATTTAATAGGGGACGCAACTGGCTACACCTTC
NA	TRBJ2-5	few	TRBV2	CASSGLAGETQYF	TGTGCCAGCAGTGGGCTTGCGGGAGAGACCCAGTACTTC
NA	TRBJ2-2	few	TRBV20-1	CSAPQPGELFF	TGCAGTGCCCCTCAGCCCGGGGAGCTGTTTTTT
NA	TRBJ1-6	NA	TRBV7-2	CASSPYSVGTSFDSPLHF	TGTGCCAGCAGCCCCTACTCCGTCGGGACTTCTTTTGATTCACCCCTCCACTTT
TRBD2	TRBJ2-7	few	TRBV5-1	CASSPITSERSQYF	TGCGCCAGCAGCCCAATCACTAGCGAACGTTCACAGTACTTC
NA	TRBJ2-1	NA	TRBV7-9	CASKSRDYNEQFF	TGTGCCAGCAAAAGTCGGGACTACAATGAGCAGTTCTTC
TRBD2	TRBJ2-1	few	TRBV5-4	CASSLGSAGGLREQFF	TGTGCCAGCAGCTTGGGTTCTGCGGGAGGGTTGCGGGAGCAGTTCTTC
NA	TRBJ1-1	NA	TRBV21-1	CASSPGQGKYTEAFF	TGTGCCAGCAGCCCTGGACAGGGAAAGTACACTGAAGCTTTCTTT